The source of this TCR beta chain is a study of shared clonotypes between healthy human individuals. Clones were read by immunoSEQ multiplex PCR, and TCRdb kept only the in-frame ones, dropping some. This sample has some 2.4 million clones, with approximately 94% found just once. The V and J ends lost 6 bases and 4 bases, in that order; junction bases with no gene match: 12. The germline V gene has CDR1 MDHEN and CDR2 SYDVKM. This CDR3 region has 17 residues. The receptor's source is a man aged 18 to 35 in good health. Some clones in this sample may be carry-over from other donors' samples. Sequencing was performed on naive CD4+ T cells from PBMCs. Documented subset: CD45RA+ positively selected. V usage is TRBV28 and J usage is TRBJ1-5; 10 bases fit TRBD1. CDR3 sequence: CASSLGTGVLGNQPQHF. CDR3 DNA sequence: TGTGCCAGCAGCCTTGGGACAGGGGTTTTAGGAAATCAGCCCCAGCATTTT.